The rows below give T cell receptor beta chains drawn from one sample of a study of shared clonotypes between healthy human individuals. Method: immunoSEQ multiplex PCR; TCRdb's copy keeps in-frame clones and lacks some. The profile shows 1.6 million or so clones, roughly 98.5% of them singletons. The specimen sequenced was naive CD4+ T cells sorted from blood. The source is a man younger than 45 in good health. The conserved cysteine and the conserved F or W are not part of the CDR3 here.

12,TRBV10-1,TRBJ2-1,ASSNTISYNEQF
11,TRBV7-6,TRBJ1-1,ASSSGRNTEAF
11,TRBV9,TRBJ1-3,ASSTRAGNTIY
13,TRBV27,TRBJ2-1,ASSLTRLLYNEQF
13,TRBV29-1,TRBJ2-2,SVAPGTRPTGELF
13,TRBV2,TRBJ2-3,ASSRGHPSTDTQY
14,TRBV5-4,TRBJ1-4,ASSLYGDRLGEKLF
13,TRBV28,TRBJ2-7,ASRSLGAGEYEQY
12,TRBV7-2,TRBJ1-5,ASSGAGGYQPQH
14,TRBV6-1,TRBJ2-5,ASSASIRGGWETQY
17,TRBV2,TRBJ2-2,ASLVWGTHRVANTGELF
16,TRBV12-2,TRBJ1-1,ASRLGEQVRSLNTEAF
10,TRBV2,TRBJ1-2,ASSGGSYGYT
14,TRBV27,TRBJ2-7,ASRSSGTSGLYEQY
13,TRBV4-1,TRBJ2-7,ASSQPDRGLYEQY
12,TRBV4-3,TRBJ2-7,ASSQAQGYYEQY
13,TRBV2,TRBJ2-1,ASSERTGGYNEQF
12,TRBV15,TRBJ2-7,ATSRDLLNYEQY
12,TRBV11-3,TRBJ2-5,ASSLNRDKETQY
13,TRBV4-1,TRBJ2-7,ASSRSGTEPYEQY
12,TRBV2,TRBJ1-2,ASSRGLGGHGYT
12,TRBV5-1,TRBJ2-7,ASSLDPLTDEQY
12,TRBV5-6,TRBJ1-1,ASSPLTGDTEAF
11,TRBV5-1,TRBJ2-7,ASSLAPDRGFY
16,TRBV7-9,TRBJ2-2,ASSVRAGGPSSTGELF